The clone carrying this TCR beta chain has a handful of counts. These data originate in a study of blood T cells in healthy people across ages. The use of a sample-barcoded 5' primer and a J-beta primer mix characterized a second PCR of about 7 to 12 cycles. MiXCR, run by TCRdb on the 5' RACE reads, gives a single entry per CDR3 protein. This table has some 760,000 distinct CDR3 sequences, around 25% appearing once. Germline V gene sequence: CDR1 MGHRA, CDR2 YSYEKL. The CDR3 is 17 residues long. With 3 bases clipped from V and 2 bases from J, the junction kept 9 bases outside the gene matches. The same data also contributed to another study, on T cells of mothers and their children.

V is TRBV4-1 and J is TRBJ2-2; 7 positions match TRBD2. The origin of this receptor is a boy aged 10-17 years in good health. The sequenced material came from blood. This CDR3 reads CASSQPRDYPNTGELFF. The CDR3 nucleotides read TGCGCCAGCAGCCAGCCGAGGGACTATCCTAACACCGGGGAGCTGTTTTTT.